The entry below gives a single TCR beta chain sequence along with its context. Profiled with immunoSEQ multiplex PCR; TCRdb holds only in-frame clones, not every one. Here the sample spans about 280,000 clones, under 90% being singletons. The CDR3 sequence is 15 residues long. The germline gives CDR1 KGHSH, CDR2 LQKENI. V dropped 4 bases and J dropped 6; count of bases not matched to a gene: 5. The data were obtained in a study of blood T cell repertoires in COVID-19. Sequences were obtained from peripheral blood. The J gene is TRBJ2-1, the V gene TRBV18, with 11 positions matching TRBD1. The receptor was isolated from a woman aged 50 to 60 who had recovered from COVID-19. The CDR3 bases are TGTGCCAGCTCACAAAGGGGACAGGGGGTCAATGAGCAGTTCTTC. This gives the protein CASSQRGQGVNEQFF.